This TCR beta chain was profiled in a study of blood T cell repertoires in COVID-19. The wider study: Whether acute or convalescent, the COVID-19 samples came from the United States, Italy and Spain. PBMCs, B-cell-depleted T cells, or T cells were the source of the cDNA or gDNA that made up the material.

Under the authors' procedure: Estimated nucleated cell counts came from reference gene primer amplification. Sequenced by immunoSEQ multiplex PCR; TCRdb stores in-frame clones only, minus some. D and trimming come from the DNA, and the V and J calls and clone size come from that table. The sample holds some 150,000 clones, about 77% seen once. This CDR3 spans 14 amino acids. J was trimmed by 0 bases and V by 6 bases; bases with no gene match: 5. Germline CDR1 and CDR2: SNHLY and FYNNEI. The chain combines TRBV2 with TRBJ2-7; TRBD1 matches 7 bases. The material sequenced was peripheral blood. This receptor was identified in a woman between 45 and 60 years old with active or convalescent COVID-19. CDR3 nucleotides: TGTGCCAGCAGGGTGACAGGGAACTCCTACGAGCAGTACTTC. This sequence encodes CASRVTGNSYEQYF.